One and the same sample provided the 7 T cell receptor beta chains below, sequenced in a study of control samples from healthy donors and cancer patients. The table came from immunoSEQ multiplex PCR; TCRdb's copy has only in-frame clones and leaves some out. The table includes approximately 26,000 clones, about 81% detected once. Sequenced material: PBMCs. These receptors all stem from a man in his sixties with colorectal cancer.

Here the CDR3 DNA reads TGTGCCAGCAGTGAAATGGCAGGGCAAGGCACCGGGGAGCTGTTTTTT. Translation: CASSEMAGQGTGELFF. The chain is built from TRBV6-1 and TRBJ2-2, with a possible D match to TRBD1 (5 bases). CDR1 is MNHNS, CDR2 SASEGT, per germline. The CDR3 length is 16 residues. V was shortened by 2 bases and J by 4 bases, with 14 bases between the two germline ends.

Sample share makes this clone medium-sized. The J gene is TRBJ2-3, the V gene TRBV6-6, with unresolved D. V lost 5 bases and J lost 4, with 7 bases in between. CDR3 length: 12 amino acids. Germline assignment: CDR1 MNHNY and CDR2 SVGAGI (reference sequence). In nucleotides, the CDR3 is TGTGCCAGCAGTCAGTTATCAGATACGCAGTATTTT. This sequence encodes CASSQLSDTQYF.

The gene calls are TRBV5-4 and TRBJ1-2; 11 nucleotides match TRBD1. The CDR3 is made up of 15 amino acids. With V trimmed by 4 bases and J by 4 bases, 6 bases remained unmatched. Germline lookup yields CDR1 SGHNT and CDR2 YYREEE (reference sequence). The CDR3 sequence is CASSLRDRGIYGYTF. The CDR3 bases are TGTGCCAGCAGCCTCCGGGACAGGGGGATCTATGGCTACACCTTC.

This chain connects TRBV11-2 to TRBJ2-2; 9 bases are shared with TRBD2. The CDR3 is 15 amino acids. Germline V lookup: CDR1 SGHAT, CDR2 FQNNGV. V trimming: 4 bases; J trimming: 6 bases; junction bases outside the gene matches: 6. As DNA, the CDR3 is TGTGCCAGCAGCTATCCCTGGACTAGCGCCGGGGAGCTGTTTTTT. The encoded protein is CASSYPWTSAGELFF.

The chain employs TRBV6-2 or TRBV6-3 and TRBJ1-5; 8 positions match TRBD1. The CDR3 consists of 15 residues. V lost 6 bases and J lost 2; bases outside the gene matches: 6. Germline V CDR1 and CDR2: MNHEY, SVGEGT. The CDR3 is CASSTQGAGNQPQHF. CDR3 bases: TGTGCCAGCAGCACCCAGGGGGCGGGCAATCAGCCCCAGCATTTT.

In this sample, this clone is medium-sized (0.01 to 0.1%). The chain couples TRBV2 to TRBJ1-2; D call uncertain. From germline, CDR1 is SNHLY and CDR2 FYNNEI. The V and J ends lost 3 bases and 6 bases respectively, with 14 bases between them. This CDR3 comprises 14 residues. The CDR3, as DNA: TGTGCCAGCAGTGAGGGCAGCGTCAGTAATGGCTACACCTTC. Protein product: CASSEGSVSNGYTF.

The chain uses TRBV5-1 and TRBJ1-6; possible D gene TRBD1, 6 bases. CDR1 SGHRS and CDR2 YFSETQ come from the germline V gene. This CDR3 is 15 amino acids long. Trimming left V 1 base short and J 5 bases short, with 10 bases between. CDR3 protein: CASSLRPGDNSPLHF. In nucleotides, the CDR3 is TGCGCCAGCAGCTTGAGGCCAGGGGATAATTCACCCCTCCACTTT.